This T cell receptor (beta chain) derives from a study of naive and memory T cell subsets. Study results and limitations: No ground truth validated the naive and memory repertoire findings.

CMV status came from CD4+ T cell IFNgamma after overnight CMV lysate stimulation of fresh PBMCs. Cells stained for CD3, CD4, CD8, CD45RA and CD27 were sorted into four subsets. Per the germline V gene, CDR1 is MNHEY and CDR2 is SVGAGI. There are 15 residues in the CDR3. V lost 2 bases and J lost 5, with 10 bases in between. Both TRBC1 and TRBC2 were covered by a beta constant-region primer of two equimolar oligonucleotides. Each CDR3 protein gets one entry after TCRdb re-called the UMI-ligation and nested PCR reads with MiXCR. Of 77,000 or so distinct CDR3 sequences in the sample, less than 15% are singletons; the top ten hold roughly 0.84%. This clonotype was recorded a few times. Its antigen is currently unknown.

This receptor was obtained from a human donor in good health. The genes are TRBV6-5 and TRBJ1-6; tentatively, D is TRBD1 (5 bases). Sequenced input: central memory CD4+ T cells from blood. The CDR3 region has the DNA TGTGCCAGCAGTTACGATACAGGAAATAATTCACCCCTCCACTTT. Protein product: CASSYDTGNNSPLHF.